Ten or more counts support the clone carrying this T cell receptor beta chain. Its antigen is undetermined. The lymph nodes were axillary draining lymph nodes from breast cancer patients. This entry is derived from a study of breast tumors, draining lymph nodes, adjacent tissues. Study findings and constraints: Data only fit, rather than demonstrated, lymph node origin of most tumor T cells. Most tumor T cells seemingly derive from lymph node, then expand in tumor.

J lost 2 bases, V lost 0 bases, and 9 bases had no gene match. The length of the CDR3 is 17 residues. Germline V gene data show CDR1 as MNHEY and CDR2 as SVGEGT. TCRdb re-analysed the multiplex PCR reads in MiXCR, keeping a single row per CDR3 protein. The repertoire consists of about 80,000 distinct CDR3 sequences, with roughly a fifth occurring once and the leading ten covering 2.4%. This clonotype was obtained from a female donor with breast cancer. Some clones in this sample may be carry-over from other donors' samples. The sequencing input was axillary lymph node tissue. V is TRBV6-2 or TRBV6-3 and J is TRBJ2-7; 8 bases align to TRBD2. This CDR3 is CASSYSPGREDTYEQYF. The CDR3, as DNA: TGTGCCAGCAGTTACTCCCCCGGGCGGGAGGACACCTACGAGCAGTACTTC.